This T cell receptor (beta chain) was sequenced during a study of blood T cell repertoires in COVID-19. Patients from Seattle were sampled longitudinally, starting during active infection. Germline V CDR1 and CDR2: MNHEY, SVGAGI. With 6 bases removed from V and 2 bases from J, the gap between germline ends came to 11 bases. This CDR3 is built from 13 residues. Libraries were prepared by immunoSEQ multiplex PCR; TCRdb keeps only in-frame clonotypes and omits some of them. The data show some 50,000 clones, with 75% to 90% seen just once and 2.1% held by the top ten. Input material: peripheral blood. This chain uses TRBV6-5 with TRBJ2-7, with D unresolved. The receptor was derived from a woman of 80 years or more with COVID-19, enrolled during active disease. The CDR3 DNA reads as TGTGCCAGCAGCCCCCGGGTCGCCTACGAGCAGTACTTC. Its protein is CASSPRVAYEQYF.